Each of the 32 T cell receptor beta chains below was sequenced from the same sample in a study of shared clonotypes between healthy human individuals. Clones were sequenced by immunoSEQ multiplex PCR, and TCRdb holds only the in-frame ones, with some missing. This table has some 2,000,000 clones, under 97% appearing once. Specimen: naive CD4+ T cells sorted from blood. Specified subset: CD45RA+ positively selected. The receptors stem from a man between 18 and 35 years old in good health.

The chain links TRBV5-1 to TRBJ1-1; a possible D gene is TRBD1 (6 bases). CDR1 and CDR2 (germline): SGHRS, YFSETQ. Trimming stripped 3 bases from V and 1 base from J, with 10 bases between. The length of the CDR3 is 14 residues. CDR3 DNA: TGCGCCAGCAGCTCCCGGACAGCGAACACTGAAGCTTTCTTT. Translating it yields CASSSRTANTEAFF.

This chain joins TRBV5-6 and TRBJ1-6; D not resolved. The CDR3 is made up of 16 amino acids. The germline CDR1 and CDR2 sequences are SGHDT and YYEEEE. V shed 4 bases and J shed 0 bases, with 11 bases lying between them. For the CDR3, the DNA is TGTGCCAGCAGCCCCGACTCTAGCTCCTATAATTCACCCCTCCACTTT. This sequence encodes CASSPDSSSYNSPLHF.

V and J are TRBV9 and TRBJ1-2, with TRBD1 matching 8 bases. V was pared by 4 bases and J by 0 bases, with 8 bases of the junction left unmatched. The CDR3 totals 16 residues. Germline CDR1 and CDR2: SGDLS and YYNGEE. The CDR3 spells CASSFSQGAANYGYTF. As DNA, the CDR3 is TGTGCCAGCAGCTTTTCGCAGGGGGCTGCTAACTATGGCTACACCTTC.

The genes are TRBV2 and TRBJ2-5, with D unclear. The CDR3 has 13 residues. V dropped 4 bases and J dropped 2 bases, with 8 bases sitting between them. Per germline, CDR1 SNHLY and CDR2 FYNNEI. The CDR3 region is CASSVLPQETQYF. The CDR3 DNA is TGTGCCAGCAGTGTTCTCCCTCAAGAGACCCAGTACTTC.

This clone appeared once. The rearrangement links TRBV5-1 to TRBJ2-7; 11 bases agree with TRBD1. The CDR3 runs 15 residues. Germline CDR1 SGHRS, CDR2 YFSETQ. V was clipped by 0 bases and J by 4 bases; unmatched bases: 3. The CDR3 DNA sequence: TGCGCCAGCAGCTTGGACCGGGACAGGGGGTACGAGCAGTACTTC. This codes for CASSLDRDRGYEQYF.

The chain is built from TRBV5-4 and TRBJ1-6, with no clear D. CDR1 SGHNT and CDR2 YYREEE come from the germline V gene (reference sequence). With 0 bases removed from V and 8 bases from J, the gap between germline ends came to 6 bases. The CDR3 length is 13 residues. The CDR3 DNA follows: TGTGCCAGCAGCTTGGTCCTGGATTCACCCCTCCACTTT. Its protein product is CASSLVLDSPLHF.

This chain connects TRBV4-1 to TRBJ2-2, with D possibly being TRBD1 or TRBD2 (5 bases each). Germline V gene sequence: CDR1 MGHRA, CDR2 YSYEKL. This CDR3 region has 18 residues. Trimming took 0 bases from V and 0 from J, leaving 14 bases between them. The CDR3 DNA follows: TGCGCCAGCAGCCAAGAGGGGGTACAGAAGTCGAACACCGGGGAGCTGTTTTTT. Amino acid sequence: CASSQEGVQKSNTGELFF.

The chain has TRBV14 and TRBJ1-4; D perhaps matches TRBD1 (5 bases). This CDR3 region has 13 residues. Germline CDR1 and CDR2: SGHDN and FVKESK. The germline V and J ends were trimmed by 1 base and 5 bases, with 5 bases remaining between them. The CDR3 coding sequence is TGTGCCAGCAGCCAAGGACAGAATGAAAAACTGTTTTTT. Translated: CASSQGQNEKLFF.

The J gene is TRBJ2-3, the V gene TRBV7-9, with TRBD1 matching over 7 bases. Unmatched junction bases numbered 9, after V lost 3 bases and J lost 3 bases. The CDR3 runs 16 residues. The germline CDR1 and CDR2 sequences are SEHNR and FQNEAQ (reference sequence). As DNA, the CDR3 is TGTGCCAGCAGCTTTGTCCTCGGGACAGTGACAGATACGCAGTATTTT. Its protein is CASSFVLGTVTDTQYF.

The gene calls are TRBV5-6 and TRBJ2-2, with D maybe TRBD2 (7 bases). The germline CDR1 and CDR2 sequences are SGHDT and YYEEEE. CDR3 length: 18 residues. The ends were cut back, 4 bases at V and 1 base at J, with 20 bases in the middle. The CDR3 protein is CASSRRGAGRLNTGELFF. The CDR3 region has the DNA TGTGCCAGCAGCCGACGGGGGGCCGGAAGGTTGAACACCGGGGAGCTGTTTTTT.

As concerns this clone: The sample holds other DNA sequences that translate to the same CDR3. Here the CDR3 DNA reads TGTGCCATCTCGACTAGCGGGGGCTACGAGCAGTACTTC. Its protein product is CAISTSGGYEQYF. The chain combines TRBV10-3 with TRBJ2-7; 12 bases line up with TRBD2. This CDR3 contains 13 residues. CDR1 and CDR2 (germline): ENHRY, SYGVKD. Unmatched junction bases numbered 2, after V lost 8 bases and J lost 3 bases.

V gene TRBV19 combines with J gene TRBJ2-7; maybe TRBD1 (6 bases). The CDR3 consists of 14 residues. The germline V gene encodes CDR1 LNHDA and CDR2 SQIVND (reference sequence). V gave up 3 bases and J gave up 2 bases, with 11 bases separating them. The CDR3 here is CASSIKSGAYEQYF. The CDR3 nucleotides are TGTGCCAGTAGTATCAAGTCAGGGGCCTACGAGCAGTACTTC.

Worth noting for this clone: The same CDR3 can be traced to other DNA sequences in this sample. The V call is TRBV6-5, the J call TRBJ1-2, with TRBD1 matching 8 bases. Germline V gene sequence: CDR1 MNHEY, CDR2 SVGAGI. The V segment lost 5 bases and the J segment 1 base; nucleotides outside the gene matches: 3. This CDR3 has 14 amino acids. This chain's CDR3 is CASSRTGINYGYTF. The DNA of the CDR3 is TGTGCCAGCAGTCGGACAGGGATTAACTATGGCTACACCTTC.

This chain links TRBV5-1 with TRBJ1-2; 10 bases match TRBD1. V trimming: 3 bases; J trimming: 4 bases; junction bases outside the gene matches: 6. From germline, CDR1 is SGHRS and CDR2 YFSETQ. The CDR3 loop spans 15 amino acids. The CDR3 loop is CASSSGQGVGYGYTF. The CDR3 DNA reads TGCGCCAGCAGCTCTGGACAGGGGGTCGGCTATGGCTACACCTTC. Combining the CDR3 with reference TRBV5-1 and TRBJ1-2 gives the whole variable domain KAGVTQTPRYLIKTRGQQVTLSCSPISGHRSVSWYQQTPGQGLQFLFEYFSETQRNKGNFPGRFSGRQFSNSRSEMNVSTLELGDSALYLCASSSGQGVGYGYTFGSGTRLTVV.

This clone was observed a single time. The rearrangement joins TRBV5-1 to TRBJ2-3, with 7 positions matching TRBD2. Germline CDR1 and CDR2: SGHRS and YFSETQ. The CDR3 covers 14 residues. With V trimmed by 5 bases and J by 8 bases, 11 bases remained unmatched. CDR3 sequence (DNA): TGCGCCAGCAGTTGGGGAGGGGCCCAGGGTACGCAGTATTTT. This translates into CASSWGGAQGTQYF.

The table lists this clone with a few counts. This specimen includes other DNA sequences encoding the same CDR3. V is TRBV6-5 and J is TRBJ1-4; 10 bases line up with TRBD1. The germline V gene encodes CDR1 MNHEY and CDR2 SVGAGI. This CDR3 is built from 16 residues. With 4 bases clipped from V and 2 bases from J, the junction kept 4 bases outside the gene matches. CDR3 loop: CASSWTGGETNEKLFF. CDR3 DNA: TGTGCCAGCAGTTGGACAGGGGGGGAGACTAATGAAAAACTGTTTTTT.

The chain links TRBV6-5 to TRBJ1-2; no clear D. Trimming cost V 2 bases and J 4 bases, with 14 bases left between them. This CDR3 region has 15 residues. Germline V gene lookup returns CDR1 MNHEY and CDR2 SVGAGI. DNA for the CDR3: TGTGCCAGCAGTTACATTTCCAGTAGGAGCTATGGCTACACCTTC. As protein: CASSYISSRSYGYTF.

The sample holds one count of this clone. The chain recombines TRBV30 with TRBJ2-3; 9 bases are a match to TRBD2. The V gene end was trimmed by 2 bases and the J gene end by 1 base; junction bases not matched to a gene: 1. The germline V gene has CDR1 GTSNPN and CDR2 SVGIG (reference sequence). This CDR3 contains 14 residues. CDR3 residues: CAWSRTSGTDTQYF. CDR3 DNA: TGTGCCTGGAGTCGGACTAGCGGCACAGATACGCAGTATTTT. The whole variable domain, remainder taken from reference TRBV30 and TRBJ2-3, is SQTIHQWPATLVQPVGSPLSLECTVEGTSNPNLYWYRQAAGRGLQLLFYSVGIGQISSEVPQNLSASRPQDRQFILSSKKLLLSDSGFYLCAWSRTSGTDTQYFGPGTRLTVL.

As to this clone: The same CDR3 is also encoded by other DNA sequences in this sample. CDR3 nucleotide sequence: TGTGCCAGCAGTTTATTGGGAGCTGAAGCTTTCTTT. Its protein product is CASSLLGAEAFF. V gene TRBV28 combines with J gene TRBJ1-1; D is uncertain. Trimming took 1 base from V and 6 from J, leaving 6 bases between them. Germline values: CDR1 MDHEN, CDR2 SYDVKM. The CDR3 contains 12 residues.

The sample holds one count of this clone. At the DNA level, this CDR3 is encoded by other sequences in the same sample as well. The chain joins TRBV6-5 to TRBJ1-3, with a possible D match to TRBD1 (6 bases). This CDR3 contains 14 residues. The germline V gene has CDR1 MNHEY and CDR2 SVGAGI. The ends were cut back, 5 bases at V and 1 base at J, with 9 bases in the middle. CDR3 sequence reads: CASSRTGSGNTIYF. In DNA, the CDR3 is TGTGCCAGCAGTCGCACAGGGTCTGGAAACACCATATATTTT.

The genes are TRBV15 and TRBJ2-1, with a weak D call TRBD2 (6 bases). V lost 0 bases and J lost 9, with 15 bases in between. The length of the CDR3 is 15 residues. Germline V gene sequence: CDR1 LNHNV, CDR2 YYDKDF (reference sequence). The CDR3 region is CATSRDISGEAEQFF. The CDR3 DNA reads as TGTGCCACCAGCAGAGATATTTCGGGAGAGGCTGAGCAGTTCTTC.

The chain is built from TRBV18 and TRBJ2-2, with D uncertain. This CDR3 spans 14 amino acids. Per the germline V gene, CDR1 is KGHSH and CDR2 is LQKENI. Trimming took off 1 base at V and 6 bases at J, with 9 bases between the two ends. The CDR3 DNA is TGTGCCAGCTCACCACGGCAGGCCGCCGGGGAGCTGTTTTTT. It is translated as CASSPRQAAGELFF.

V usage is TRBV6-1 and J usage is TRBJ2-2; D is undetermined. The CDR3 is 12 residues long. Trimming pared 3 bases from V and 7 bases from J, leaving 6 bases between. Germline V gene sequence: CDR1 MNHNS, CDR2 SASEGT. As DNA, the CDR3 is TGTGCCAGCAGTGACCGATTCGGGGAGCTGTTTTTT. Translating it yields CASSDRFGELFF.

This chain joins TRBV6-4 and TRBJ2-7, with D tentatively TRBD2 (5 bases). The CDR3 is 15 residues long. The V end lost 7 bases, the J end lost 2 bases, and 18 bases lay between the germline ends. The V gene's germline CDR1 is MRHNA and CDR2 SNTAGT. The CDR3 nucleotides read TGTGCCAGCACCGTTAGGGAGTTGGACCCCTACGAGCAGTACTTC. It encodes CASTVRELDPYEQYF.

The chain couples TRBV4-2 to TRBJ2-7; D unresolved. CDR3 length equals 14 residues. V was shortened by 0 bases and J by 0 bases, with 6 bases between the two germline ends. Germline V gene lookup returns CDR1 LGHNA and CDR2 YNFKEQ. CDR3 sequence: CASSQELNSYEQYF. In DNA, the CDR3 is TGTGCCAGCAGCCAAGAGCTGAACTCCTACGAGCAGTACTTC.

Notes on this clone: The sample holds other DNA sequences that translate to the same CDR3. This rearrangement joins TRBV6-5 to TRBJ2-1, with a possible D match to TRBD1 (5 bases). The germline V and J ends were trimmed by 4 bases and 2 bases, with 12 bases remaining between them. Germline assignment: CDR1 MNHEY and CDR2 SVGAGI. The CDR3 extends over 15 amino acids. CDR3 bases: TGTGCCAGCAGTTCGGGCCAAGGGGCCTACAATGAGCAGTTCTTC. Translation gives CASSSGQGAYNEQFF.

Points on this clone: The same CDR3 also results from other DNA sequences found in this sample. The genes are TRBV5-1 and TRBJ2-3, with D unclear. The V and J ends lost 0 bases and 3 bases respectively, with 5 bases between them. Germline V lookup: CDR1 SGHRS, CDR2 YFSETQ. The CDR3 has 13 amino acids. CDR3 sequence: CASSLAFTDTQYF. Written as DNA, the CDR3 is TGCGCCAGCAGCTTGGCTTTTACAGATACGCAGTATTTT.

V gene TRBV29-1 combines with J gene TRBJ2-2; 7 nucleotides line up with TRBD2. Looked up from germline, CDR1 is SQVTM and CDR2 is ANQGSEA. The CDR3 has 13 residues. Written as DNA, the CDR3 is TGCACCATAAAGGGCGGGGGCACCGGGGAGCTGTTTTTT. It specifies CTIKGGGTGELFF.

V usage is TRBV7-2 and J usage is TRBJ1-6; possible D gene TRBD1, 5 bases. Germline V gives CDR1 SGHTA, CDR2 FQGNSA. This CDR3 region has 14 residues. The germline V and J ends were trimmed by 5 bases and 7 bases, with 12 bases remaining between them. The CDR3 DNA reads TGTGCCAGCAGCCCTGAAGGGGTCAATTCACCCCTCCACTTT. This sequence encodes CASSPEGVNSPLHF.

V and J are TRBV5-1 and TRBJ2-5, with 8 bases matching TRBD2. The CDR3 spans 16 residues. The J segment lost 3 bases and the V segment lost 4 bases, leaving 11 bases of the junction unmatched. CDR1 SGHRS and CDR2 YFSETQ come from the germline V gene. The CDR3 bases are TGCGCCAGCAGCCTGGGGGTAGCGGGGACGGAAGAGACCCAGTACTTC. Protein sequence: CASSLGVAGTEETQYF.

The chain has TRBV18 and TRBJ2-1; D is undetermined. Trimming left V 3 bases short and J 8 bases short, with 5 bases between. The germline V gene has CDR1 KGHSH and CDR2 LQKENI. The CDR3 length is 11 residues. This CDR3 reads CASSPVDEQFF. CDR3 coding DNA: TGTGCCAGCTCACCGGTCGATGAGCAGTTCTTC.

The chain carries TRBV15 and TRBJ1-6; D gene ambiguous. V was clipped by 0 bases and J by 7 bases, with 7 bases between them. The CDR3 sequence is 14 residues long. Germline V gene data show CDR1 as LNHNV and CDR2 as YYDKDF (reference sequence). In nucleotides, the CDR3 is TGTGCCACCAGCAGAGATCCGGGGAATTCACCCCTCCACTTT. Protein sequence: CATSRDPGNSPLHF.